These T cell receptor beta chains were read from a single sample in a study of blood T cell repertoires in COVID-19. Assay: immunoSEQ multiplex PCR; the TCRdb copy retains only in-frame clones and omits some. The data contain 35,000 to 50,000 clones, 88% of them seen just once; the ten biggest clones take up 3% to 4.5%. Source material: peripheral blood. These receptors all come from a human donor in a cohort sampled during active COVID-19. CDR3s include the opening cysteine and the closing phenylalanine or tryptophan. The D gene is left open where the match is weak.

D gene,J gene,V gene,CDR3 protein,CDR3 DNA
TRBD1,TRBJ2-7,TRBV28,CASSSDRGAYEQYF,TGTGCCAGCAGTTCCGACAGGGGCGCCTACGAGCAGTACTTC
TRBD1,TRBJ1-5,TRBV30,CAWTPGTATFSNQPQHF,TGTGCCTGGACCCCCGGGACAGCCACATTTAGCAATCAGCCCCAGCATTTT
.,TRBJ1-4,TRBV7-6,CASSLAPTGREKLFF,TGTGCCAGCAGCTTAGCGCCCACAGGGCGAGAAAAACTGTTTTTT
TRBD1,TRBJ1-1,TRBV2,CAATGAEAFF,TGTGCAGCAACAGGGGCTGAAGCTTTCTTT
TRBD1,TRBJ2-3,TRBV10-3,CAISPGTVSTDTQYF,TGTGCCATCAGCCCCGGGACAGTAAGCACAGATACGCAGTATTTT
TRBD1,TRBJ2-1,TRBV7-3,CASSLLTGGMNEQFF,TGTGCCAGCAGCTTATTAACAGGGGGTATGAATGAGCAGTTCTTC
TRBD1,TRBJ1-1,TRBV5-1,CASSGDRGPNTEAFF,TGCGCCAGCAGCGGGGACAGGGGGCCTAACACTGAAGCTTTCTTT
TRBD2,TRBJ2-1,TRBV2,CASSYRASGSHNEQFF,TGTGCCAGCAGTTACAGGGCTAGCGGGAGTCACAATGAGCAGTTCTTC
.,TRBJ2-5,TRBV6-4,CASSDSLEVSQYF,TGTGCCAGCAGTGACTCCCTAGAGGTGTCCCAGTACTTC
.,TRBJ2-7,TRBV7-2,CASSLERGEQYF,TGTGCCAGCAGCTTAGAAAGGGGCGAGCAGTACTTC
TRBD1,TRBJ2-7,TRBV5-1,CASNTGTGLYEQYF,TGCGCCAGCAACACCGGGACAGGCCTCTACGAGCAGTACTTC
.,TRBJ2-1,TRBV10-2,CASSERAGRSEQFF,TGCGCCAGCAGTGAGAGGGCAGGGAGGTCTGAGCAGTTCTTC
.,TRBJ1-6,TRBV28,CASSLNRKLSYNSPLHF,TGTGCCAGCAGTTTAAACCGCAAGCTCTCCTATAATTCACCCCTCCACTTT
TRBD1,TRBJ1-2,TRBV15,CATSREEQGRGGYTF,TGTGCCACCAGCAGAGAGGAACAGGGGCGAGGTGGCTACACCTTC
TRBD1,TRBJ2-3,TRBV27,CASRQGDQVPGTQYF,TGTGCCAGCAGACAGGGGGATCAGGTACCGGGTACGCAGTATTTT